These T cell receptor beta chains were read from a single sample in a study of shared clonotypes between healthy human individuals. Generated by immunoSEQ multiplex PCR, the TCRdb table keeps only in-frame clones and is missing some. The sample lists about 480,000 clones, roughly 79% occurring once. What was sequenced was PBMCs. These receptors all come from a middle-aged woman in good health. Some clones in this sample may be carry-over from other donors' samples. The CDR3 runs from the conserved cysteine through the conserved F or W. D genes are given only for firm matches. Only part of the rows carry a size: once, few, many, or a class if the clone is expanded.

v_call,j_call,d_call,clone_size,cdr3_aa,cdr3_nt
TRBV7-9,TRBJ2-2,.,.,CASSVTGTGELFF,TGTGCCAGCAGCGTTACAGGGACCGGGGAGCTGTTTTTT
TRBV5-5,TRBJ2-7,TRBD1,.,CASSLDPRGQGDVYF,TGTGCCAGCAGCTTGGACCCCCGTGGACAGGGGGACGTGTACTTC
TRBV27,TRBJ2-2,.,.,CASTASAYTGELFF,TGTGCCAGCACGGCCAGCGCCTACACCGGGGAGCTGTTTTTT
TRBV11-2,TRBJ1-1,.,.,CASRNAGSQEAFF,TGTGCCAGCAGGAATGCAGGGAGCCAAGAAGCTTTCTTT
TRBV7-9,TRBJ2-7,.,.,CASSPGWGREQYF,TGTGCCAGCAGCCCAGGATGGGGGCGCGAGCAGTACTTC
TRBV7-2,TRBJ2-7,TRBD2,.,CASSKGLAGSYEQYF,TGTGCCAGCAGCAAGGGACTAGCGGGGTCCTACGAGCAGTACTTC
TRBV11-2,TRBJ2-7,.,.,CASSWRVGYEQYF,TGTGCCAGCAGCTGGAGAGTTGGGTACGAGCAGTACTTC
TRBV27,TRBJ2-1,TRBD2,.,CASRGLAPSSYNEQFF,TGTGCCAGCAGGGGACTAGCCCCCAGCTCCTACAATGAGCAGTTCTTC
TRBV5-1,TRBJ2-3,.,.,CASSLRGVLGADTQYF,TGCGCCAGCAGCTTGAGAGGCGTTCTAGGGGCAGATACGCAGTATTTT
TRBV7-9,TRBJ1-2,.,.,CASSFDQRSYGYTF,TGTGCCAGCAGCTTCGATCAGAGGAGCTATGGCTACACCTTC
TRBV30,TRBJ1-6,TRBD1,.,CASQGPPGSPLHF,TGTGCCTCACAGGGGCCTCCGGGTTCACCCCTCCACTTT
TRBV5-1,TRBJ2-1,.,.,CASSLAHEQFF,TGCGCCAGCAGCTTGGCCCATGAGCAGTTCTTC
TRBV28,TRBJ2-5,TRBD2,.,CASSLSGTRDQETQYF,TGTGCCAGCAGTTTATCAGGGACTAGGGACCAAGAGACCCAGTACTTC
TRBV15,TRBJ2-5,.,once,CATSRDQAAGTQYF,TGTGCCACCAGCAGAGATCAGGCAGCAGGGACCCAGTACTTC
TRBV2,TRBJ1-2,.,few,CASSEGSQGYGYTF,TGTGCCAGCAGTGAGGGCAGTCAAGGCTATGGCTACACCTTC
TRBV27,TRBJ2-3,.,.,CASSFLARPSSTDTQYF,TGTGCCAGCAGTTTCTTGGCAAGGCCCTCTAGCACAGATACGCAGTATTTT
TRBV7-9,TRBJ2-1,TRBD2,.,CASSLVSGAGGYNEQFF,TGTGCCAGCAGCTTAGTGTCTGGGGCGGGAGGGTACAATGAGCAGTTCTTC
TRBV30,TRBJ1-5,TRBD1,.,CAWTKGQGGQPQHF,TGTGCCTGGACCAAGGGACAGGGAGGTCAGCCCCAGCATTTT
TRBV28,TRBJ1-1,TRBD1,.,CASSLRDRDGSEAFF,TGTGCCAGCAGTTTAAGGGACAGGGATGGTTCTGAAGCTTTCTTT
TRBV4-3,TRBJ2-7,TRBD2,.,CASSQTSGPSIYEQYF,TGCGCCAGCAGCCAAACTAGCGGACCCTCGATCTACGAGCAGTACTTC
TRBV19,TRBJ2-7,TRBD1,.,CASSPRDRYYEQYF,TGTGCCAGTAGTCCACGGGACAGATACTACGAGCAGTACTTC